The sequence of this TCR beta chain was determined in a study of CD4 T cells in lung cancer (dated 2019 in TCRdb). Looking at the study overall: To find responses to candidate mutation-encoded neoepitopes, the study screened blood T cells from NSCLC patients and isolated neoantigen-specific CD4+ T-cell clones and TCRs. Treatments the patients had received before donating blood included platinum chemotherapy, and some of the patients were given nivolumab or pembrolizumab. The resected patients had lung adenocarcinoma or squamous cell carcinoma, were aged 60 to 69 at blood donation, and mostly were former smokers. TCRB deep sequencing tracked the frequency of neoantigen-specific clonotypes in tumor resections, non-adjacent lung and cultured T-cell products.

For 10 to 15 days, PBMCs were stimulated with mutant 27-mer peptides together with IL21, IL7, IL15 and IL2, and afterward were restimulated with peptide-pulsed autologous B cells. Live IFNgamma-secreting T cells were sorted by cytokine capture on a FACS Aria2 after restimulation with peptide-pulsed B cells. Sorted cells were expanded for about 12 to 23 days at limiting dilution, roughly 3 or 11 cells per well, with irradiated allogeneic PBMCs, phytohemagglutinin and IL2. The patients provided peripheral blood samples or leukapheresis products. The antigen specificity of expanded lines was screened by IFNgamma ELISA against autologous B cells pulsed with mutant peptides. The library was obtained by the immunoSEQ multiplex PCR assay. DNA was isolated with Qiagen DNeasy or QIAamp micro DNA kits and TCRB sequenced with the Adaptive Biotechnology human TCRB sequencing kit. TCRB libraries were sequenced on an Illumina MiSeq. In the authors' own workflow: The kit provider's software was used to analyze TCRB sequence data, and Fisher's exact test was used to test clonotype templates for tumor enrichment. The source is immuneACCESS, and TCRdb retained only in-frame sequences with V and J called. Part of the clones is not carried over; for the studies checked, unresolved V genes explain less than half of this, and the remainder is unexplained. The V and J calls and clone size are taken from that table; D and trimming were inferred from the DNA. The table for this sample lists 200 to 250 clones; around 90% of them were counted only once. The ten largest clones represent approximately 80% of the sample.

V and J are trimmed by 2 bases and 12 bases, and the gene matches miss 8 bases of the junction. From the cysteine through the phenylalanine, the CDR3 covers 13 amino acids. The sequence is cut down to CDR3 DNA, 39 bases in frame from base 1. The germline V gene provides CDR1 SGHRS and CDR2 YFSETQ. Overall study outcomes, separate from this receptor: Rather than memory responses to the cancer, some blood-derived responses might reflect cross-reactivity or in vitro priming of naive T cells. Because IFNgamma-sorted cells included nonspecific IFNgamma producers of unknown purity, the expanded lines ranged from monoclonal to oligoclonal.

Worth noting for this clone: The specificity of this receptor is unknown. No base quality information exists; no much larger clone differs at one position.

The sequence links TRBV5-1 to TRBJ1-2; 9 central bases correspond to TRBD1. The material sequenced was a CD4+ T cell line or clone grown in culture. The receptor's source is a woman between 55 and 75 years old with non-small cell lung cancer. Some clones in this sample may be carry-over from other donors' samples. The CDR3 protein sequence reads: CASSFQTGGDDTF. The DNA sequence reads TGCGCCAGCAGCTTTCAGACAGGGGGAGACGACACCTTC.